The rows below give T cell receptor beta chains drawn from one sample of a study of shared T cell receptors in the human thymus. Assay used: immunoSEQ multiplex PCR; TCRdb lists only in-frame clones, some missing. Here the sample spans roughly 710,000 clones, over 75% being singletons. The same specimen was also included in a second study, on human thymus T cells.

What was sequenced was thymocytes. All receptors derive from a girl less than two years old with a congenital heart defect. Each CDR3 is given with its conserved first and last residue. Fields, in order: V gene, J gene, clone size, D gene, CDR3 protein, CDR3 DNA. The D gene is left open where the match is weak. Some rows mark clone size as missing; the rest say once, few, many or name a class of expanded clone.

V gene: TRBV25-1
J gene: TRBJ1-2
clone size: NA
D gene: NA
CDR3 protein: CASSARTAGGYTF
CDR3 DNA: TGTGCCAGCAGTGCTCGAACTGCGGGGGGCTACACCTTC

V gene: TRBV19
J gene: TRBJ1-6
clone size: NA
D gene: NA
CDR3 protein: CASSLGRQNNSPLHF
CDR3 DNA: TGTGCCAGTAGTCTAGGGAGACAGAATAATTCACCCCTCCACTTT

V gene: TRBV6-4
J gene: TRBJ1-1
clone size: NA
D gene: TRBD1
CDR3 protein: CASSDSGGSATEAFF
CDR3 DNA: TGTGCCAGCAGTGACTCAGGGGGCTCGGCCACTGAAGCTTTCTTT

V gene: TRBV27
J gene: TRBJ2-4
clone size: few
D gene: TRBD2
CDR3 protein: CASSFGLAGGAKNIQYF
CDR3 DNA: TGTGCCAGCAGTTTCGGGCTAGCGGGGGGAGCCAAAAACATTCAGTACTTC

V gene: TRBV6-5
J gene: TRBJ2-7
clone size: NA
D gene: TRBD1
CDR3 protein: CASSYLRDRTSYEQYF
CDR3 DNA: TGTGCCAGCAGTTACCTCCGGGACAGGACCTCCTACGAGCAGTACTTC

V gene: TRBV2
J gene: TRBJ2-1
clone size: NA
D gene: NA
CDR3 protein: CASTVRGFSSYNEQFF
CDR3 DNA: TGTGCCAGCACCGTTAGGGGTTTCAGCTCCTACAATGAGCAGTTCTTC

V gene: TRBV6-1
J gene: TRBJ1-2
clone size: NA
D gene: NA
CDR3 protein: CASTLGRACTYGYTF
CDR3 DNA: TGTGCCAGCACCCTCGGGAGGGCTTGCACCTATGGCTACACCTTC

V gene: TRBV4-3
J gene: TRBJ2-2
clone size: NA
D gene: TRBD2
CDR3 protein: CASSQEGLAGTGELFF
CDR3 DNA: TGCGCCAGCAGCCAAGAGGGACTAGCGGGAACCGGGGAGCTGTTTTTT

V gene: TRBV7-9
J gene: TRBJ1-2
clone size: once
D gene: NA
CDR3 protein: CASSLKLGETNYGYTF
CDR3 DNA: TGTGCCAGCAGCCTGAAGCTGGGAGAGACTAACTATGGCTACACCTTC

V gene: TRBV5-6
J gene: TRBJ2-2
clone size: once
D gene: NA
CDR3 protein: CASSLGPRGTGELFF
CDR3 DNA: TGTGCCAGCAGCCTGGGACCGAGAGGGACCGGGGAGCTGTTTTTT

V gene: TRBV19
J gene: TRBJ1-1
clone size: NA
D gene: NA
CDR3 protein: CASSIESVNTEAFF
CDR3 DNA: TGCGCCAGTAGTATAGAGTCCGTGAACACTGAAGCTTTCTTT

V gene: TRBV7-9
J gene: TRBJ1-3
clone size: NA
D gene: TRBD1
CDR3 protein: CASSLARQGVLNGNTIYF
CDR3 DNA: TGTGCCAGCAGCTTAGCGCGACAGGGGGTTTTAAATGGAAACACCATATATTTT

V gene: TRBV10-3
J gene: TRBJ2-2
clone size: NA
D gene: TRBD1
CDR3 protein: CAISDSGTGGPFGNTGELFF
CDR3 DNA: TGTGCCATCAGTGATTCCGGGACAGGGGGCCCTTTTGGGAACACCGGGGAGCTGTTTTTT

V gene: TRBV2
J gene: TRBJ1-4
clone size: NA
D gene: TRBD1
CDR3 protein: CASSGDRATNEKLFF
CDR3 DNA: TGTGCCAGCAGCGGTGACAGGGCAACTAATGAAAAACTGTTTTTT

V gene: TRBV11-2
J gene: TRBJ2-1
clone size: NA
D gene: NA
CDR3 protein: CASSLEGRRSTNEQFF
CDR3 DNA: TGTGCCAGCAGCTTAGAGGGCAGGAGGTCAACCAATGAGCAGTTCTTC

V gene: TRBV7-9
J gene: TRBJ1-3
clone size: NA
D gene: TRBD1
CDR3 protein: CASSFTGGLFGNTIYF
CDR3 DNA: TGTGCCAGCAGCTTTACAGGGGGCTTGTTTGGAAACACCATATATTTT

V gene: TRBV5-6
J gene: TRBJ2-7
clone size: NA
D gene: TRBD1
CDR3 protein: CASSVRQGISYEQYF
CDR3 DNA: TGTGCCAGCAGCGTGAGACAGGGGATCTCCTACGAGCAGTACTTC

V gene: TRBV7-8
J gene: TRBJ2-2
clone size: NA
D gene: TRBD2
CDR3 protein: CASSLVGLAGGSNTGELFF
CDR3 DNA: TGTGCCAGCAGCTTAGTGGGACTAGCGGGGGGATCGAACACCGGGGAGCTGTTTTTT

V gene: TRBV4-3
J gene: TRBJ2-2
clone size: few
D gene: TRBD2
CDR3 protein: CASSQIGGAITGELFF
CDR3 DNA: TGCGCCAGCAGCCAAATCGGGGGGGCCATCACCGGGGAGCTGTTTTTT

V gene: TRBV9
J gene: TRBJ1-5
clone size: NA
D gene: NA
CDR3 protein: CASSAMDYQPQHF
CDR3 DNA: TGTGCCAGCAGCGCGATGGACTATCAGCCCCAGCATTTT

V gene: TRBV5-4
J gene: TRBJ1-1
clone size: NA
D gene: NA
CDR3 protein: CASSLGHYGNTEAFF
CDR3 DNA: TGTGCCAGCAGCTTGGGCCACTATGGGAACACTGAAGCTTTCTTT

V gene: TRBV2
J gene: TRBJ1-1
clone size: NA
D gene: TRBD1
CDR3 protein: CASVEGTGNTEAFF
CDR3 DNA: TGTGCCAGCGTAGAGGGGACAGGGAACACTGAAGCTTTCTTT

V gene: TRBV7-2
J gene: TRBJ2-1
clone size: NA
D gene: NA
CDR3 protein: CASSPRVRGSSYNEQFF
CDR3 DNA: TGTGCCAGCAGCCCGCGGGTTAGGGGGAGCTCCTACAATGAGCAGTTCTTC

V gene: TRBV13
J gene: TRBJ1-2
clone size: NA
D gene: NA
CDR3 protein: CASSPSLGQPKNYGYTF
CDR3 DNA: TGTGCCAGCAGCCCAAGCCTTGGACAGCCAAAGAACTATGGCTACACCTTC

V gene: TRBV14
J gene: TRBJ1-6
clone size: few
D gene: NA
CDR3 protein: CASSQAARSSYNSPLHF
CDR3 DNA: TGTGCCAGCAGCCAAGCTGCTAGGAGCTCCTATAATTCACCCCTCCACTTT

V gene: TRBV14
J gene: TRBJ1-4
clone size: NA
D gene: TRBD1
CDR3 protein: CASSQRTGTGFEKLFF
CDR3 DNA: TGTGCCAGCAGCCAAAGAACCGGGACAGGGTTTGAAAAACTGTTTTTT

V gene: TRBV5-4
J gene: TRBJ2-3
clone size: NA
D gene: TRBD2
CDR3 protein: CASSLVAGGNVTTDTQYF
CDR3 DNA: TGTGCCAGCAGCTTGGTAGCGGGGGGGAACGTGACCACAGATACGCAGTATTTT

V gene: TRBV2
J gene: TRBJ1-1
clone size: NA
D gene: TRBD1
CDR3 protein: CASSEWGNYRGKNTEAFF
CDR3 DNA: TGTGCCAGCAGTGAATGGGGGAATTACAGGGGAAAAAACACTGAAGCTTTCTTT

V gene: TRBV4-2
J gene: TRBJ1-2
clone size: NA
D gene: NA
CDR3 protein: CASSQEMTGYGYTF
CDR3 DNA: TGTGCCAGCAGCCAAGAAATGACGGGTTATGGCTACACCTTC

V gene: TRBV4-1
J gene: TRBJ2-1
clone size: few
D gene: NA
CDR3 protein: CASSPEGLPNEQFF
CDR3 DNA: TGCGCCAGCAGCCCTGAAGGACTTCCGAATGAGCAGTTCTTC

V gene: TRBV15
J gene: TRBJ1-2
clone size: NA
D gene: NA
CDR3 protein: CATSQGRGNGYTF
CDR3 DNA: TGTGCCACCAGTCAGGGCAGGGGTAATGGCTACACCTTC

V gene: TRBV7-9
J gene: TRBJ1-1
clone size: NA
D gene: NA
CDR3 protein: CAGSPWGETEAFF
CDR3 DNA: TGTGCCGGCAGCCCTTGGGGGGAAACGGAAGCTTTCTTT

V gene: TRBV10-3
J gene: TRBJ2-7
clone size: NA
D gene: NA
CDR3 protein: CATGKSSYEQYF
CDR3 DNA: TGTGCCACCGGGAAAAGCTCCTACGAGCAGTACTTC

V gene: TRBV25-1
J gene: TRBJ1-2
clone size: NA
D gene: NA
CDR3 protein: CASSEYREDYGYTF
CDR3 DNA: TGTGCCAGCAGTGAATATCGGGAGGACTATGGCTACACCTTC

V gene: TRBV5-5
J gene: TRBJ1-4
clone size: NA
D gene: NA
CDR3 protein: CASSHIRGRAEKLFF
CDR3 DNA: TGTGCCAGCAGCCACATCAGGGGTAGGGCTGAAAAACTGTTTTTT

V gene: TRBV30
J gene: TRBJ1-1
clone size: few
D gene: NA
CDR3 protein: CAWSRRSMDTEAFF
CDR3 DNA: TGTGCCTGGAGTCGAAGGAGCATGGACACTGAAGCTTTCTTT

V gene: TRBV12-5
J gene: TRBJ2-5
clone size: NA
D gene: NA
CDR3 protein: CASGGPGQETQYF
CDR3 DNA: TGTGCTAGCGGGGGACCAGGCCAAGAGACCCAGTACTTC

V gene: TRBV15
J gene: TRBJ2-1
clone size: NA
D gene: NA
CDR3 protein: CATSSGRGGAENHNEQFF
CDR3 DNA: TGTGCCACCAGCAGTGGACGCGGGGGCGCAGAAAATCACAATGAGCAGTTCTTC

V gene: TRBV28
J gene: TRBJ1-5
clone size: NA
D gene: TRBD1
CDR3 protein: CASSNSTICSDRPQSLPQHF
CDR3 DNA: TGTGCCAGCAGTAATTCCACCATTTGTTCGGACAGGCCCCAAAGTTTGCCCCAGCATTTT

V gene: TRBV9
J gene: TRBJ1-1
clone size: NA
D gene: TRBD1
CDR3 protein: CASSPQTGGSEAFF
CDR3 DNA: TGTGCCAGCAGCCCGCAGACAGGGGGCAGTGAAGCTTTCTTT

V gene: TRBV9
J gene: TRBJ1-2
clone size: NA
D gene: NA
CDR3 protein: CASSVSREDSYGYTF
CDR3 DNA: TGTGCCAGCAGCGTTAGTCGGGAGGACAGCTATGGCTACACCTTC

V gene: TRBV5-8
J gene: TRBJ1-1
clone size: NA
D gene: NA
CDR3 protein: CASSSPPPRNTEAFF
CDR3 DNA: TGTGCCAGCAGTTCACCTCCTCCGAGGAACACTGAAGCTTTCTTT

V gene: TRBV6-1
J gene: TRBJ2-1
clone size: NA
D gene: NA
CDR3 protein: CASSEGLFNNEQFF
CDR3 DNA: TGTGCCAGCAGTGAAGGACTATTCAACAATGAGCAGTTCTTC

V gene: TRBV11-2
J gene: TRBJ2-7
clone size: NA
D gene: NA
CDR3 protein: CASSSTLRRRPSYEQYF
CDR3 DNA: TGTGCCAGCAGCTCCACTTTAAGGAGGCGCCCCTCCTACGAGCAGTACTTC

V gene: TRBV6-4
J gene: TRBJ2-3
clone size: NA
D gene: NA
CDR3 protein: CASSDAGASTDTQYF
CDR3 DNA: TGTGCCAGCAGTGATGCGGGGGCCAGCACAGATACGCAGTATTTT

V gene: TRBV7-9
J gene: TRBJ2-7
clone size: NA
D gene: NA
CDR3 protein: CASSHGGVQTYEQYF
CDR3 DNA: TGTGCCAGCAGCCACGGAGGAGTCCAGACCTACGAGCAGTACTTC

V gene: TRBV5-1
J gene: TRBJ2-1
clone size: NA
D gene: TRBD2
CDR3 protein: CASSLAGGGNNEQFF
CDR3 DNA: TGCGCCAGCAGCTTGGCGGGCGGGGGAAACAATGAGCAGTTCTTC

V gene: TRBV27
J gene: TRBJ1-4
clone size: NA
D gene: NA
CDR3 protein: CASSLAAVFGGHPNEKLFF
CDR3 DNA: TGTGCCAGCAGTTTGGCAGCAGTGTTCGGCGGTCATCCTAATGAAAAACTGTTTTTT

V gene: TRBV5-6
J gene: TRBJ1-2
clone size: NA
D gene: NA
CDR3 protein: CASSLEQAAFYGYTF
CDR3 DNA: TGTGCCAGCAGCTTGGAACAGGCCGCTTTTTATGGCTACACCTTC

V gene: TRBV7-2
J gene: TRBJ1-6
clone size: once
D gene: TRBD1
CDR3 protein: CASSLLGQGVSPLHF
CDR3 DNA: TGTGCCAGCAGCTTATTAGGACAGGGTGTTTCACCCCTCCACTTT

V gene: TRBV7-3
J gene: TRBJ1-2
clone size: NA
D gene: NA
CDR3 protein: CASSSRSGHRVSDYGYTF
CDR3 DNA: TGTGCCAGCAGCTCACGCTCGGGACACCGTGTTTCAGACTATGGCTACACCTTC

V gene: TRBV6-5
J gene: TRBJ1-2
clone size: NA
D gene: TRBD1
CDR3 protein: CASANRGENGYTF
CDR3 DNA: TGTGCCAGCGCCAACAGGGGAGAGAATGGCTACACCTTC

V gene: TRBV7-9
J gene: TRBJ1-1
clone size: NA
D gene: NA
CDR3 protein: CASSPDRAEAFF
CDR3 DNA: TGTGCCAGCAGCCCCGATCGGGCTGAAGCTTTCTTT